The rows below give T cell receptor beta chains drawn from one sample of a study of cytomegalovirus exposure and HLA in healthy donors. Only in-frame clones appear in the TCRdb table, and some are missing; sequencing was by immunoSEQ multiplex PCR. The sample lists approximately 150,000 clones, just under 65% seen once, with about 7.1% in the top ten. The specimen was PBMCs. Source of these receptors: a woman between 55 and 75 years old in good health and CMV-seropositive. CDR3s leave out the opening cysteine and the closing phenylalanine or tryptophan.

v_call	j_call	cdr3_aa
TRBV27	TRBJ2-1	ASSVTEAYNEQF
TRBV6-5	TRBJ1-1	ASSTSRTVLFEAF
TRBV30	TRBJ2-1	ASATGGGVNEQF
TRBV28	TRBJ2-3	AAQGLASTDTQY
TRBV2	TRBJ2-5	ARRTGVETQY
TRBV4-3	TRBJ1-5	ASSQEEDRGKMSNQPQH
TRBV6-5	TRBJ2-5	ASSYWTGKQETQY
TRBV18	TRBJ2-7	ASSAGLNYEQY
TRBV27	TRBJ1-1	ASRDRGPGDTEAF
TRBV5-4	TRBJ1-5	ASSSDRGLNQPQH
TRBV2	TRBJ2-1	ASRLSGGSSYNEQF
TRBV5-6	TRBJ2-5	ASSLGARETQY
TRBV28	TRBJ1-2	ASRGTYGYT
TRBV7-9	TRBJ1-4	ASRKGQGSEKLF
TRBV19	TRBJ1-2	ASSARDRVELRGYT
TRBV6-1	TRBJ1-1	ASSGTGGYLEAF
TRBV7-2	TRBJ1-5	ASSIQGNQPQH
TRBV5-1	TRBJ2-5	ASSLVGQQETQY
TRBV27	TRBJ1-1	ASSDWTGTNTEAF
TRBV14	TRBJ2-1	ASSNLAGATYNEQF
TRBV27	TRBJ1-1	ASRGQGATEAF
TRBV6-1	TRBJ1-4	ASTSLRGEKLF
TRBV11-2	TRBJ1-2	ASSLDVTGGYGYT
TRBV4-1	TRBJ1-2	ASSQEKAALYGYT
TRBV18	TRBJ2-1	ASSRTSGRRSYNEQF
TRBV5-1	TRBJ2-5	ASSPGQGGQETQY